The rows below give T cell receptor beta chains drawn from one sample of a study of blood T cell repertoires in COVID-19. Profiling relied on immunoSEQ multiplex PCR, and the TCRdb table lists in-frame clones only, not all of them. The repertoire holds 400,000 or so clones, with 88% as singletons. Sequenced input: PBMCs or T cells enriched from blood (not recorded which). The receptors come from a woman in her thirties or forties with acute COVID-19. The CDR3 runs from the conserved cysteine through the conserved F or W. D genes are given only for firm matches. A row's size may be missing; if present it is once, few, many or a size class.

j_gene,v_gene,abundance,d_gene,CDR3nt,CDR3aa
TRBJ1-2,TRBV19,.,TRBD1,TGTGCCAGTAGTCCCGGACAGGGCCGCTATGGCTACACCTTC,CASSPGQGRYGYTF
TRBJ2-3,TRBV5-1,.,TRBD1,TGCGCCAGTACAGGGGCAGATACGCAGTATTTT,CASTGADTQYF
TRBJ1-6,TRBV5-1,.,.,TGCGCCAGCAGCGAGGGAAAAGAGGGAACACCCCTCCACTTT,CASSEGKEGTPLHF
TRBJ1-2,TRBV6-5,.,TRBD1,TGTGCCAGCAGACAACAGGGGGGCGGCTACACCTTC,CASRQQGGGYTF
TRBJ1-1,TRBV19,.,TRBD1,TGTGCCAGTCAAGACAGGGACACTGAAGCTTTCTTT,CASQDRDTEAFF
TRBJ1-5,TRBV11-2,.,.,TGTGCCAGCAGCACAGGGTCGGGTCAGCCCCAGCATTTT,CASSTGSGQPQHF
TRBJ1-5,TRBV4-1,.,.,TGCGCCAGCAGCCAAGAGGATAGCGGCAGGGAGGATGGGCCCCAGCATTTT,CASSQEDSGREDGPQHF
TRBJ2-1,TRBV15,.,TRBD1,TGTGCCACCAGCAGAGGAAGATACAGGGGCGATTACAATGAGCAGTTCTTC,CATSRGRYRGDYNEQFF
TRBJ2-5,TRBV19,.,.,TGTGCCAGTAGGCATGCACAGGGCAACCAAGAGACCCAGTACTTC,CASRHAQGNQETQYF
TRBJ1-2,TRBV29-1,.,.,TGCAGCGTTGCCAGGGTCGGTGGCTACACCTTC,CSVARVGGYTF
TRBJ1-2,TRBV6-5,once,TRBD1,TGTGCCAGCAGTCGTCCCGGGACAGGGAACTATGGCTACACCTTC,CASSRPGTGNYGYTF
TRBJ2-3,TRBV7-9,once,TRBD2,TGTGCCAGCAGCTTAAGGCGACTAGCGCTCACAGATACGCAGTATTTT,CASSLRRLALTDTQYF
TRBJ2-5,TRBV6-5,.,.,TGTGCCAGCAGAGGGGACATCCAAGAGACCCAGTACTTC,CASRGDIQETQYF
TRBJ1-6,TRBV15,.,TRBD1,TGTGCCACTGGGACAGGTTTTAATTCACCCCTCCACTTT,CATGTGFNSPLHF
TRBJ2-1,TRBV18,.,TRBD2,TGTGCCAGCTCACCAACGACAGGCGCCTTTCTAGCGGGGAGTAATCCCTACAATGAGCAGTTCTTC,CASSPTTGAFLAGSNPYNEQFF
TRBJ2-1,TRBV5-4,.,TRBD2,TGTGCCAGCAGCTCAGGACTAGTCCCCTTCAATGAGCAGTTCTTC,CASSSGLVPFNEQFF
TRBJ1-1,TRBV5-1,.,TRBD1,TGCGCCAGCAGCTTGGGTTACAGGGGGAACACTGAAGCTTTCTTT,CASSLGYRGNTEAFF
TRBJ2-1,TRBV27,.,TRBD1,TGTGCCAGCAGTCTAAACCCCCCCGGGACAGCCCGTGGTGAGCAGTTCTTC,CASSLNPPGTARGEQFF
TRBJ1-2,TRBV7-9,.,TRBD1,TGTGCCAGCAGAATACAGGGGAATTCCCCCGGCTACACCTTC,CASRIQGNSPGYTF
TRBJ2-3,TRBV11-2,.,TRBD2,TGTGCCAGCAGCTACAGCGGGGGCTTCTTTAGCACAGATACGCAGTATTTT,CASSYSGGFFSTDTQYF
TRBJ2-2,TRBV19,once,TRBD1,TGTGCCAGTAGTGTCCGGGACAGGGGATTCAGGCCGAGGGAGCTGTTTTTT,CASSVRDRGFRPRELFF
TRBJ2-5,TRBV23-1,.,TRBD1,TGCGCCAGCAGGGAAAACAGGGGGCTCCCCGATCAAGAGACCCAGTACTTC,CASRENRGLPDQETQYF
TRBJ1-2,TRBV29-1,.,TRBD1,TGCAGCGGTAGGACAGGGGACTATGGCTACACCTTC,CSGRTGDYGYTF
TRBJ1-6,TRBV27,.,.,TGTGCCAGCAGTCCCTTTCTCGGGTCCGAGACTCCTGGAACCCTCCACTTT,CASSPFLGSETPGTLHF
TRBJ1-4,TRBV6-5,few,.,TGTGCCAGCAGGGAGGCAGGTAGTAATGAAAAACTGTTTTTT,CASREAGSNEKLFF
TRBJ1-2,TRBV6-5,few,.,TGTGCCAGCAGCCCGCTACCCCACTATGGCTACACCTTC,CASSPLPHYGYTF
TRBJ1-2,TRBV7-9,.,TRBD1,TGTGCCAGCAGCCGACAGGGGGCAGATGGCTACACCTTC,CASSRQGADGYTF
TRBJ1-5,TRBV5-1,.,.,TGCGCCAGCAGCTTGGTGCCGGACATCAATCAGCCCCAGCATTTT,CASSLVPDINQPQHF
TRBJ1-5,TRBV5-1,.,TRBD1,TGCGCCAGCAGCACACAGGGGAATAGCAATCAGCCCCAGCATTTT,CASSTQGNSNQPQHF
TRBJ1-2,TRBV24-1,.,.,TGTGCCACCAGTGATCCCTCAGGGTATCCCTATGGCTACACCTTC,CATSDPSGYPYGYTF
TRBJ2-1,TRBV10-3,.,TRBD2,TGTGCCATCAGCACTAGCGGAGAGTACAATGAGCAGTTCTTC,CAISTSGEYNEQFF
TRBJ2-7,TRBV18,.,.,TGTGCCAGCGCCCAGGACTTCTCCTACGAGCAGTACTTC,CASAQDFSYEQYF
TRBJ1-2,TRBV4-1,.,TRBD1,TGCGCCAGCAGCCAAGTCTTCCTAGGGGGCGATAGCGGCTACACCTTC,CASSQVFLGGDSGYTF
TRBJ2-1,TRBV5-6,.,TRBD2,TGTGCCAGCACCTTTCGCCCGTCGGGACTAAGATACAATGAGCAGTTCTTC,CASTFRPSGLRYNEQFF
TRBJ1-5,TRBV20-1,once,.,TGCAGTGCTAGTCCCACAAGCAATCAGCCCCAGCATTTT,CSASPTSNQPQHF
TRBJ1-2,TRBV11-2,.,.,TGTGCCAGCAGCCAGACAGTCACTAACTATGGCTACACCTTC,CASSQTVTNYGYTF
TRBJ2-1,TRBV24-1,.,TRBD1,TGTGCCACCAGTGATCGGGGGACAGGGGTAAATTACAATGAGCAGTTCTTC,CATSDRGTGVNYNEQFF
TRBJ2-6,TRBV5-1,.,.,TGCGCCAGCAGCTTGGACGGGACAACTGGGGCCAACGTCCTGACTTTC,CASSLDGTTGANVLTF
TRBJ1-5,TRBV4-1,once,.,TGCGCCAGCAGCCAGGAGGTGGATCAGCCCCAGCATTTT,CASSQEVDQPQHF
TRBJ1-1,TRBV6-5,.,.,TGTGCCAGCGGGAGGGAAGGGGACACTGAAGCTTTCTTT,CASGREGDTEAFF
TRBJ2-1,TRBV25-1,.,TRBD2,TGTGCCAGCAGTAACCCGCTCCCCGAGCGGGGGGGTGAACGTGAGCAGTTCTTC,CASSNPLPERGGEREQFF
TRBJ2-5,TRBV5-1,.,.,TGCGCCAGCAGCTTGGTAAAGGGGGAGACCCAGTACTTC,CASSLVKGETQYF